This TCR beta chain was sequenced for a study of cytomegalovirus exposure and HLA in healthy donors (dated by TCRdb to about 2017). Concerning the study at large: An earlier analysis of approximately 640 of the donors reported about 250 Gb of sequence data and around 110 million unique TCR beta sequences from about 200 million T cells. The genetic ancestry cluster associated with self-reported Caucasian donors included 81% of the 300 to 400 genotyped donors. Around 300 gigabases of sequencing data and some 85 million unique TCR sequences were included in an early release covering 550 to 650 HLA-typed donors. The T cell repertoires of around 730 subjects were profiled by immunosequencing and related to cytomegalovirus serostatus. An earlier analysis of roughly 600 of the donors used high-throughput TCR beta sequencing to judge whether each TCR beta V gene segment behaved as functional or pseudogenic. The study combined high-throughput TCR immunosequencing, statistical association of individual TCRs with disease status, and machine learning to predict cytomegalovirus infection status. Because of strong linkage in the cohort, four or five DR-DQ haplotypes were treated as single units for association and clustering. The study was designed to test whether signatures of past pathogen exposure could be identified by cataloging public T cell receptors. The number of donors typed differed by locus, with roughly 629-640 for A, B, C, DRB1 and DQB1, roughly 520 for DQA1, about 610 for DPA1, and some 440 for DPB1. All discovery cohort repertoires had been generated on a single sequencing platform. The later analysis used no new phenotypic data to find candidate immune exposures, relying instead on TCR beta sequences and their occurrence across donors. A later genetic analysis used genome-wide SNP genotypes for about 65% of the 666 donors, treating that subset as a discovery cohort. Donor age, sex, ethnicity and CMV serostatus were collected together with the repertoire data. Besides the first cohort of around 700 subjects, a separate validation cohort made up of over 95 different subjects was used. Among approximately 370 genotyped donors of the cohort, an average of around 250,000 unique TCR beta nucleotide sequences was sequenced per donor, of which about 18% were non-productive. A later analysis re-analyzed previously published TCR beta repertoires from approximately 670 donors and added high-resolution HLA genotyping to study TCR occurrence patterns. Class I and class II HLA loci were covered by the typing at four-digit resolution. What the research found in general, with its limitations: In vitro tests confirmed that a few of the cytomegalovirus-associated TCR beta chains recognize cytomegalovirus antigens. A later analysis found that TCR association rates varied across HLA loci, with DRB1 alleles showing the most associated TCRs and HLA-C alleles the fewest. Because HLA typing was missing for some donors at each locus, association tests included only the typed subset. In a later analysis, several top co-occurrence clusters were reported to appear linked to parvovirus B19, influenza, CMV and Epstein-Barr virus. It was suggested by the authors that the approach could potentially be generalized to other disease states and immunological phenotypes. Sequencing depth was assumed to be roughly uniform across donors in the presence/absence analyses, though that assumption may not hold. A later genetic analysis associated a missense DCLRE1C variant with V-gene and J-gene trimming of TCR beta chains, and an independent cohort replicated the association. A further reported finding was that TCR beta sequences accurately predicted the HLA-A and HLA-B alleles for most subjects in the first cohort. In the study, 150 to 200 TCR beta chains were listed as associated with cytomegalovirus. A cluster of highly shared sequence variants was judged likely to be a technical artifact of the sequencing pipeline. In an earlier analysis of 587 of the donors, most TCR beta V segments appeared in productive rearrangements about 90% or about 30% of the time, broadly matching IMGT annotations. According to a later analysis, most CMV-associated TCR beta chains appeared to be HLA-restricted, and the HLA associations seemed to be driven largely by CMV exposure. The classifier was reported to diagnose cytomegalovirus status with high specificity and sensitivity in both the original and validation cohorts. This cohort had only TCR beta chains sequenced, and the lack of alpha or paired-chain data limited which features could be detected. In a later analysis, HLA-associated TCR beta chains were found to be more clonally expanded and to have lower generation probabilities than equally common non-associated chains. The earlier analysis of some 560 of the donors excluded fewer than 20 rarely observed V segments, including chromosome 9 orphons, because counts were too low. For the cohort, immune exposure information was limited to CMV serostatus. While some public TCRs were present in many individuals, most TCR sequences turned up only very rarely across donors. At a false discovery rate of 0.05, a later analysis linked approximately 18,000 TCR beta sequences to specific HLA alleles. When HLA alleles, especially DR and DQ, strongly co-occurred, attributing TCR associations to individual alleles was difficult. Correlated functional status among segregating V segments might reflect linkage disequilibrium, but an unknown experimental factor could not be ruled out. Some IMGT-functional V segments, including TRBV6-2 and TRBV6-3, could not be distinguished by the 87-base-pair reads and were therefore excluded. According to a later genetic analysis, donors in an Asian-associated ancestry cluster had fewer N-insertions in productive TCRs than the approximately 710-donor mean.

The cohort consisted of approximately 690 healthy bone marrow donors. At the time of sampling, every cohort member was nominally healthy, though immune exposures that went unrecorded were likely present. The donor tested CMV seronegative, placing the donor among the 350 to 400 seronegative members of the cohort. A peripheral blood sample was collected from each donor, and TCR beta sequencing was performed on peripheral blood mononuclear cells. Genomic DNA was extracted from the blood cell samples with the Qiagen DNeasy Blood Extraction Kit. Of note for this clone: The target of this receptor is not known. One base away there is no much larger clone; base qualities are not given.

Library preparation used the immunoSEQ multiplex PCR assay. The multiplex PCR relied on a mix of 60 forward primers for TCR Vbeta segments and 13 reverse primers for TCR Jbeta segments. A multiplex PCR assay on genomic DNA amplified the CDR3 region of rearranged TCR beta genes. Amplified TCR beta libraries were sequenced as 87-base-pair reads on the Illumina HiSeq System. In the source study's methods: In a later analysis, some 80 million unique TCR beta chains were counted across the approximately 640 repertoires, and roughly 11 million of these chains were shared by at least two donors. To remove PCR and sequencing errors, raw reads were error-corrected and collapsed into unique sequences using a nearest-neighbor algorithm that merged closely related sequences. V, D and J gene segments were assigned by aligning CDR3 sequences to IMGT reference sequences. For a sequence to be retained, a match of at least six nucleotides was required to both a V gene segment and a J gene segment. Rearrangements were called productive when the CDR3 lacked stop codons and stayed in frame with V and J; all others were non-productive. CDR3 was defined according to IMGT convention as the region running from the second conserved V-encoded cysteine to the conserved J-encoded phenylalanine. The earlier analysis of roughly 590 of the donors excluded sequences that lacked an unambiguous match to a single V gene segment. In an earlier analysis of around 590 of the donors, a V segment was called functional when productive rearrangements were above 56.7%, and segregating when the standard deviation between donors exceeded 5%. A statistical classification framework was built for diagnosing cytomegalovirus status from the catalog of TCR beta chain sequences. In a later analysis, V and J genes were assigned by comparing TCR nucleotide sequences against IMGT/GENE-DB human TR gene sequences. A later analysis assigned CDR3 sequences and most-parsimonious VDJ recombination scenarios with the TCRdist pipeline. In a later analysis, each TCR beta chain was defined by its CDR3 amino acid sequence together with its V-gene family, and reads without a unique V-gene family were excluded. As a way to deal with suspected cross-contamination and a sequencing artifact, a later analysis dropped 500 to 700 nucleotide sequences that were highly shared and had low generation probability. In a later analysis, a clonal expansion index was calculated for each public chain from normalized within-repertoire ranks of inferred template counts. Generation probabilities in a later analysis came from a VDJ recombination model fitted to out-of-frame rearrangements, and those results were checked against IGoR. In a later analysis, hypergeometric tests were used to score TCR-TCR, TCR-HLA and TCR-CMV co-occurrence, with a repertoire-size bias correction applied to TCR pairs. A later analysis estimated false discovery rates by permuting HLA or CMV assignments 20 times. A later analysis grouped co-occurring TCRs with DBSCAN, adding TCRdist sequence similarity when clustering within HLA-allele-positive subsets. Co-occurrence clustering excluded repertoires with fewer than 30,000 or more than 120,000 public chains, plus five with anomalous nucleotide sharing. The table was pulled from immuneACCESS by TCRdb, which kept in-frame rearrangements only. Such tables lose some clones; where checked, under half of the loss comes from unresolved V genes, and the rest has no known cause. Clone size and V and J calls were adopted from that table, with D and trimming inferred from the DNA. The sample table holds 150,000 to 200,000 clones, of which 70% to 80% were seen once. The ten largest clones represent roughly 1% of the sample.

The CDR3 starts with the cysteine, ends with the phenylalanine, and has 15 residues. The CDR3 DNA has 45 bases and is translated from base 1. Looking up the germline V gene yields CDR1 MDHEN and CDR2 SYDVKM. The junction carries 13 bases between V and J, which are trimmed by 4 bases and 0 bases respectively. The chain was built from TRBV28 and TRBJ2-7, with the D gene not clear enough to name. This TCR was recovered from a woman in her thirties or forties in good health and CMV-seronegative. The sample was PBMCs. The nucleotide sequence reads TGTGCCAGCAGTTCACCGCCCACCGGCTCCTACGAGCAGTACTTC. Its amino acids are CASSSPPTGSYEQYF.